The following is a T cell receptor (beta chain) sequence with its context. This entry belongs to a study of blood T cell repertoires in COVID-19. Among Cohort 3 donors, those recovered had two negative PCRs, clearance, or symptom resolution. CDR1 and CDR2 from the germline V gene are SEHNR and FQNEAQ (reference sequence). The CDR3 spans 15 residues. Unmatched junction bases numbered 10, after V lost 5 bases and J lost 5 bases. Only in-frame clones appear in the TCRdb table, and some are missing; sequencing was by immunoSEQ multiplex PCR. The sample yields about 320,000 clones, roughly nine tenths seen once.

The sequenced material came from PBMCs or T cells enriched from blood (not recorded which). This TCR derives from a man aged 55 to 69 who had recovered from COVID-19. This sequence joins TRBV7-9 and TRBJ2-3; 7 bases match TRBD1. This chain's CDR3 is CASSVQGGAVDTQYF. The CDR3, as DNA: TGTGCCAGCAGCGTACAAGGGGGCGCAGTAGATACGCAGTATTTT.